What follows describes a single T cell receptor beta chain. Antigen specificity is unknown. TCRdb's table, derived via immunoSEQ multiplex PCR, lists solely in-frame clones and lacks some. The table lists around 49,000 clones, around 84% of them singletons. CDR3 length equals 13 residues. Germline values: CDR1 MDHEN, CDR2 SYDVKM. V was shortened by 5 bases and J by 6 bases, with 14 bases between the two germline ends. The record originates from a study of radiotherapy plus CTLA-4 blockade in lung cancer. Chemo-refractory metastatic non-small-cell lung cancer patients were treated with focal radiation plus CTLA-4 blockade with ipilimumab. Study results and caveats: Radiotherapy plus ipilimumab was followed by expansion in blood of tumor-derived TCR clones.

This receptor was identified in a human donor with non-small cell lung cancer whose response to radiotherapy plus ipilimumab could not be evaluated. The chain recombines TRBV28 with TRBJ2-7; D might be TRBD1 (6 bases). The sequenced sample was peripheral blood, obtained from a patient treated with radiotherapy plus ipilimumab. CDR3 sequence: CASSPVGAFEQYF. In nucleotides, the CDR3 is TGTGCCAGCAGTCCCGTGGGGGCTTTCGAGCAGTACTTC. Full variable domain (outside the CDR3, taken from reference TRBV28 and TRBJ2-7): DVKVTQSSRYLVKRTGEKVFLECVQDMDHENMFWYRQDPGLGLRLIYFSYDVKMKEKGDIPEGYSVSREKKERFSLILESASTNQTSMYLCASSPVGAFEQYFGPGTRLTVT.